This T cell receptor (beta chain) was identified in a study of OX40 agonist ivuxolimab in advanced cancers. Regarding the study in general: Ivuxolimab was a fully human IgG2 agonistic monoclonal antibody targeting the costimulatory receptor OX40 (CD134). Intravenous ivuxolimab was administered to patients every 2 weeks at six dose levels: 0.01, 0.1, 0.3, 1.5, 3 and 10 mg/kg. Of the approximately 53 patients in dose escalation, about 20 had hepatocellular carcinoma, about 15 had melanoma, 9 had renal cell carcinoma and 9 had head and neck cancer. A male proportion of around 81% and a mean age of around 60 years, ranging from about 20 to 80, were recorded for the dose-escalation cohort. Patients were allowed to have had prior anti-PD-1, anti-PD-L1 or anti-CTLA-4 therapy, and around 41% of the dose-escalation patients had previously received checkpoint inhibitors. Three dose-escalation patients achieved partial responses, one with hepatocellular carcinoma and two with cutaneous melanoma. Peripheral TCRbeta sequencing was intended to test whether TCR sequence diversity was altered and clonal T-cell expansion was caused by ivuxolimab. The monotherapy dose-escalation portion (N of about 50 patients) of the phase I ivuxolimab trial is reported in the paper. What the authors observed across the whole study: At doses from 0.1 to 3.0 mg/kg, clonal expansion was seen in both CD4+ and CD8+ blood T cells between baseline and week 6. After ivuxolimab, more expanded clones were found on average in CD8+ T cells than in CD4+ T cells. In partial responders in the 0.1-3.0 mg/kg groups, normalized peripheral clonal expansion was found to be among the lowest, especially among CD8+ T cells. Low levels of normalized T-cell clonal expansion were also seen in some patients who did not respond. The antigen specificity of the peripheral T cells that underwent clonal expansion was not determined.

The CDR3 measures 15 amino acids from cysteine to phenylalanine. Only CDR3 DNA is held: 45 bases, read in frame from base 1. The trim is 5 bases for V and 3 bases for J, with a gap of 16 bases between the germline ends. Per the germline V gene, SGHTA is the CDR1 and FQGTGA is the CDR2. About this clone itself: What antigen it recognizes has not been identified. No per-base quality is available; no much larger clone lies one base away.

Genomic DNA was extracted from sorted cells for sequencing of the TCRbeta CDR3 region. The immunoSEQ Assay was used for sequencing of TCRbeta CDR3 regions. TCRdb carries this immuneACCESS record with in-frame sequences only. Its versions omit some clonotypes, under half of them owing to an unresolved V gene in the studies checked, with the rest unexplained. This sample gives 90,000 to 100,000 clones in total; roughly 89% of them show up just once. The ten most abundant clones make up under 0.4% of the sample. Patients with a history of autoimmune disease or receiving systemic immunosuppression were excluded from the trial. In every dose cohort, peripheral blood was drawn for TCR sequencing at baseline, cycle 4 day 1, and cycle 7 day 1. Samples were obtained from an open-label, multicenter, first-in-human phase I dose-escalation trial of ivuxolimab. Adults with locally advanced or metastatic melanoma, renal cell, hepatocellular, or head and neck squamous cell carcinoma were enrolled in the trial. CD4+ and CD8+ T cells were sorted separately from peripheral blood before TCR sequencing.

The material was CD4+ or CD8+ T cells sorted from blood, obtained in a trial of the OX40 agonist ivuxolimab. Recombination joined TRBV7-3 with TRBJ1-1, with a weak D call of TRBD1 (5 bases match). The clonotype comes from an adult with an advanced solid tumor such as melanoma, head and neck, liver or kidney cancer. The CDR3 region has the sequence CASSKLGGSDTEAFF. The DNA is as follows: TGTGCCAGCAGCAAGCTCGGGGGGAGCGACACTGAAGCTTTCTTT. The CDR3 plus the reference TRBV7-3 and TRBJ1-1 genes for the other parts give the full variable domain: GAGVSQTPSNKVTEKGKYVELRCDPISGHTALYWYRQSLGQGPEFLIYFQGTGAADDSGLPNDRFFAVRPEGSVSTLKIQRTERGDSAVYLCASSKLGGSDTEAFFGQGTRLTVV.